One and the same sample provided the 5 T cell receptor beta chains below, sequenced in a study of immune evolution from preneoplasia to lung adenocarcinoma listed by TCRdb under 2021. Library preparation was by the immunoSEQ multiplex PCR assay. The table was pulled from immuneACCESS by TCRdb, which kept in-frame rearrangements only. Such tables lose some clones; where checked, under half of the loss comes from unresolved V genes, and the rest has no known cause. In all, the sample holds more than 9,500 clones, and about 83% of those were seen once. Around 3.8% of the sample rests with the top ten. Source material: FFPE tissue from an adenomatous hyperplasia lung lesion. This specimen's cell subset or site label, interpreted: atypical adenomatous hyperplasia (AAH), lung preneoplasia. The receptors originated from a person aged 45-69 years with lung adenocarcinoma.

This clone was detected only once. The chain uses TRBV15 and TRBJ2-1, with 9 bases identical to TRBD2. Germline V gene lookup returns CDR1 LNHNV and CDR2 YYDKDF (reference sequence). The length of the CDR3 is 17 residues. With 0 bases clipped from V and 4 bases from J, the junction kept 7 bases outside the gene matches. For the CDR3, the DNA is TGTGCCACCAGCAGAGATCTAAGACTAGCGGTTTACAATGAGCAGTTCTTC. Its protein product is CATSRDLRLAVYNEQFF.

This clone showed up just once. V and J are TRBV7-9 and TRBJ2-5, with 8 bases that match TRBD2. The CDR3 extends over 16 amino acids. Germline values: CDR1 SEHNR, CDR2 FQNEAQ (reference sequence). V gave up 2 bases and J gave up 6 bases; unmatched junction bases: 11. CDR3 region: CASSLSGGGGLKTQYF. The CDR3, as DNA: TGTGCCAGCAGCTTAAGCGGGGGCGGGGGCCTGAAGACCCAGTACTTC.

The chain employs TRBV5-6 and TRBJ2-1; D is undetermined. The ends were cut back, 4 bases at V and 3 bases at J, with 14 bases in the middle. Per germline, CDR1 SGHDT and CDR2 YYEEEE. The CDR3 runs 15 residues. The CDR3 is CASSQNLNGYNEQFF. CDR3 DNA sequence: TGTGCCAGCAGCCAAAACCTCAATGGCTACAATGAGCAGTTCTTC.

The rearrangement links TRBV2 to TRBJ2-5, with TRBD2 matching 7 bases. This CDR3 is 14 amino acids long. J was trimmed by 4 bases and V by 4 bases; bases with no gene match: 6. The germline gives CDR1 SNHLY, CDR2 FYNNEI. The DNA for the CDR3 is TGTGCCAGCAGTGGGGGGAGGGCCGTAGAGACCCAGTACTTC. Its translation is CASSGGRAVETQYF.

This clone showed up just a few times. The chain uses TRBV5-6 and TRBJ1-1, with D possibly being TRBD1 (5 bases). The germline gives CDR1 SGHDT, CDR2 YYEEEE. Trimming removed 1 base from V and 13 bases from J, with 17 bases in between. This CDR3 contains 13 residues. The CDR3, as DNA: TGTGCCAGCAGCTTGTCGGGACCCGGAGTGGTTTTCTTT. The encoded protein is CASSLSGPGVVFF.